Here is one T cell receptor (beta chain) with its context. The source of the sample is a study of blood T cell repertoires in COVID-19. In the study overall: Collection of acute and convalescent COVID-19 samples took place in the United States, Italy and Spain. Nucleic acid was either cDNA or gDNA, and it came from T cells, B-cell-depleted T cells, or PBMCs.

Germline-derived CDR1 and CDR2 are SGHVS and FNYEAQ. V shed 3 bases and J shed 1 base, with 9 bases lying between them. This CDR3 contains 15 residues. Per the original data handling: Amplification from reference gene primers served as the basis for estimated nucleated cell counts. Clones were read by immunoSEQ multiplex PCR, and TCRdb kept only the in-frame ones, dropping some. Clonal size and the V and J genes are those of that table, whereas D and trimming came from the DNA. This sample has 72,000 or so clones; around nine tenths occur once, and the top ten carry around 0.8%. This chain uses TRBV7-6 with TRBJ1-4; possibly TRBD1 for D (6 bases). Sequenced input: peripheral blood. The sequence derives from a woman aged 80 or older with acute or convalescent COVID-19. Written as DNA, the CDR3 is TGTGCCAGCAGCTTTTACAGGGAAACTAATGAAAAACTGTTTTTT. It yields the protein CASSFYRETNEKLFF.